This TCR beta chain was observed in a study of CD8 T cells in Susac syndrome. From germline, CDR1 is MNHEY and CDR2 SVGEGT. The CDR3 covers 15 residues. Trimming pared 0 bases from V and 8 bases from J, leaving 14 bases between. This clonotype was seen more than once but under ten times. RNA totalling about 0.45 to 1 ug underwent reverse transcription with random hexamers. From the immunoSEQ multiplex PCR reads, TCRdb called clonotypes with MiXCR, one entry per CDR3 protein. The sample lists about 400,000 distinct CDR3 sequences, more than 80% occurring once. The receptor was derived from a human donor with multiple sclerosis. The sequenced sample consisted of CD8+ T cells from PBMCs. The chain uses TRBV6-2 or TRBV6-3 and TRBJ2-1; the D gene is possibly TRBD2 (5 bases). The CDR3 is CASSYSVSSLDEQFF. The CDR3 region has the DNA TGTGCCAGCAGTTACTCGGTGTCTAGCTTGGATGAGCAGTTCTTC.